Listed below are T cell receptor beta chains from one sample, sequenced in a study of shared clonotypes between healthy human individuals. The table came from immunoSEQ multiplex PCR; TCRdb's copy has only in-frame clones and leaves some out. This sample has under 1,900,000 clones, with just under 99% found just once. Sample: naive CD4+ T cells sorted from blood. These receptors all stem from a man aged 25 to 45 in good health. Each CDR3 is given with its conserved first and last residue. D genes are given only for firm matches. Clone size is shown for a subset of rows, as once, few, many or a class of expanded clone.

j_gene | d_gene | v_gene | abundance | CDR3nt | CDR3aa
TRBJ2-7 | - | TRBV11-2 | - | TGTGCCAGCAGCCCCGGTGCAGGTCTCTACGAGCAGTACTTC | CASSPGAGLYEQYF
TRBJ2-3 | - | TRBV7-2 | once | TGTGCCAGCAGCTCCCCTTACTCCTCCGATACGCAGTATTTT | CASSSPYSSDTQYF
TRBJ2-1 | TRBD1 | TRBV29-1 | - | TGCAGCGGACGGGACAGGGTAAACTATGAGCAGTTCTTC | CSGRDRVNYEQFF
TRBJ2-7 | TRBD1 | TRBV9 | - | TGTGCCAGCAGCGTAGCTGGGACAGACTACGAGCAGTACTTC | CASSVAGTDYEQYF
TRBJ2-1 | - | TRBV9 | - | TGTGCCAGCAGCCCCGCTCCGGGAACATACAATGAGCAGTTCTTC | CASSPAPGTYNEQFF
TRBJ2-5 | - | TRBV5-4 | - | TGTGCCAGCAGCTCCCCGACCGAAACGGCAGAGACCCAGTACTTC | CASSSPTETAETQYF
TRBJ2-5 | TRBD2 | TRBV7-9 | - | TGTGCCAGCAGCTTTGAGAAGCGGGAAGTGGAAGAGACCCAGTACTTC | CASSFEKREVEETQYF
TRBJ1-1 | - | TRBV19 | - | TGTGCCAGTAATACCGACCAGGCCCCTGAAGCTTTCTTT | CASNTDQAPEAFF
TRBJ2-1 | TRBD2 | TRBV28 | - | TGTGCCAGCAGCCCAGCGTCTAGCGGGAAGTTCTTC | CASSPASSGKFF
TRBJ2-1 | - | TRBV6-6 | - | TGTGCCACCTGGACGGGTGGAGAGTTCTTC | CATWTGGEFF
TRBJ2-1 | - | TRBV10-2 | - | TGCGCCAGCAGTCCTAGCAGGATATCGTCGTTCTTC | CASSPSRISSFF
TRBJ1-1 | - | TRBV10-2 | - | TGCGCCAGCAGTGATAGGTGGGAAGGCACTGAAGCTTTCTTT | CASSDRWEGTEAFF
TRBJ2-7 | - | TRBV4-3 | - | TGCGCCAGCAGCCAAGATTCGGGACCTTCCTACGAGCAGTACTTC | CASSQDSGPSYEQYF